Listed below are T cell receptor beta chains from one sample, sequenced in a study of OX40 agonist ivuxolimab in advanced cancers. Repertoires were generated with immunoSEQ multiplex PCR, while TCRdb's copy carries only in-frame clones and drops some. The table lists under 45,000 clones, 80% of them singletons. The sample in question was CD4+ or CD8+ T cells sorted from blood, obtained in a trial of the OX40 agonist ivuxolimab. The receptors shown here come from an adult with an advanced solid tumor such as melanoma, head and neck, liver or kidney cancer. Each CDR3 is given with its conserved first and last residue. The D gene is left open where the match is weak. Clone size is shown for a subset of rows, as once, few, many or a class of expanded clone.

TRBV4-3,TRBJ1-1,-,-,CASSRTGGAGANTEAFF,TGCGCCAGCAGCCGTACCGGGGGGGCCGGGGCGAACACTGAAGCTTTCTTT
TRBV2,TRBJ1-5,TRBD1,few,CASSEQQGALQPQHF,TGTGCCAGCAGTGAACAACAGGGGGCACTTCAGCCCCAGCATTTT
TRBV19,TRBJ1-3,TRBD1,-,CASSTGTGRGNTIYF,TGTGCCAGTAGTACTGGGACAGGGCGAGGAAACACCATATATTTT
TRBV2,TRBJ1-1,TRBD1,once,CASPTGQGAGTEAFF,TGTGCCAGCCCTACCGGACAGGGAGCGGGGACTGAAGCTTTCTTT
TRBV27,TRBJ1-1,-,-,CASSLNSGGEAFF,TGTGCCAGCAGTTTAAATAGTGGTGGTGAAGCTTTCTTT
TRBV5-1,TRBJ2-3,-,-,CASRPGGGDTQYF,TGCGCCAGCCGCCCCGGTGGGGGAGATACGCAGTATTTT
TRBV5-4,TRBJ1-1,-,-,CASSGKGPREGTEAFF,TGTGCCAGCAGCGGGAAGGGACCCCGAGAGGGTACTGAAGCTTTCTTT
TRBV6-6,TRBJ1-4,-,-,CASSRPRDNPPLFF,TGTGCCAGCAGCCGACCCAGGGACAACCCCCCTCTGTTTTTT
TRBV9,TRBJ2-1,TRBD2,-,CASSVAQGGRASNEQFF,TGTGCCAGCAGCGTAGCTCAGGGCGGGAGAGCGTCCAATGAGCAGTTCTTC
TRBV19,TRBJ2-3,-,once,CASGDNTDTQYF,TGTGCCAGCGGGGACAATACAGATACGCAGTATTTT
TRBV4-1,TRBJ1-5,-,-,CASSQESF,TGCGCCAGCAGCCAGGAGTCCTTT
TRBV5-1,TRBJ1-2,-,-,CASSMTALDGYTF,TGCGCCAGCAGTATGACAGCCCTCGATGGCTACACCTTC
TRBV23-1,TRBJ2-7,-,once,CARSSDSYEQYF,TGCGCCAGATCTAGTGACAGCTACGAGCAGTACTTC
TRBV20-1,TRBJ2-7,-,-,CSASRPYEQYF,TGCAGTGCCAGTCGCCCCTACGAGCAGTACTTC
TRBV5-1,TRBJ2-1,-,-,CASSRNNEQFF,TGCGCCAGCAGCCGCAACAATGAGCAGTTCTTC
TRBV28,TRBJ1-3,-,-,CASRDSGSRNTIYF,TGTGCCAGCAGAGACTCGGGGAGTAGAAACACCATATATTTT
TRBV7-9,TRBJ1-2,-,medium-sized,CASSLTPYGYTF,TGTGCCAGCAGCTTGACCCCATATGGCTACACCTTC
TRBV30,TRBJ2-7,-,few,CAWIAGRYEQYF,TGTGCCTGGATCGCAGGGAGGTACGAGCAGTACTTC
TRBV30,TRBJ1-2,-,-,CAWVPWGGYGYTF,TGTGCCTGGGTTCCCTGGGGGGGATATGGCTACACCTTC
TRBV7-8,TRBJ1-2,TRBD1,-,CASRQSTGGSGYTF,TGTGCCAGCAGACAAAGTACAGGGGGCAGTGGCTACACCTTC
TRBV7-9,TRBJ1-1,-,few,CASGQGLGTEAFF,TGTGCCAGCGGCCAGGGGTTGGGCACTGAAGCTTTCTTT
TRBV6-1,TRBJ1-2,TRBD1,-,CASSESTGQVNYGYTF,TGTGCCAGCAGTGAGTCGACAGGGCAGGTTAACTATGGCTACACCTTC
TRBV5-5,TRBJ2-6,-,few,CASSSSLMGANVLTF,TGTGCCAGCAGTTCCTCTCTCATGGGGGCCAACGTCCTGACTTTC
TRBV30,TRBJ1-2,-,-,CAWSVLSDGGYTF,TGTGCCTGGAGTGTATTATCGGATGGTGGCTACACCTTC
TRBV11-3,TRBJ1-3,TRBD1,-,CASSPRTGLRGNTIYF,TGTGCCAGCAGCCCCCGGACAGGACTAAGGGGAAACACCATATATTTT
TRBV6-5,TRBJ1-2,TRBD1,-,CASTIPGTGRRYTF,TGTGCCAGCACCATCCCCGGGACAGGTCGACGATACACCTTC
TRBV29-1,TRBJ1-6,-,once,CSVQLRANSPLHF,TGCAGCGTCCAACTGCGTGCTAATTCACCCCTCCACTTT
TRBV10-3,TRBJ2-2,-,-,CAISETGPGGELFF,TGTGCCATCAGTGAGACAGGACCGGGGGGGGAGCTGTTTTTT
TRBV6-1,TRBJ1-5,TRBD1,-,CASDRDRDSNQPQHF,TGTGCCAGTGACCGGGACAGAGATAGCAATCAGCCCCAGCATTTT
TRBV11-2,TRBJ2-1,-,-,CASSGTREVAQFF,TGTGCCAGCAGCGGTACTAGGGAGGTGGCGCAGTTCTTC